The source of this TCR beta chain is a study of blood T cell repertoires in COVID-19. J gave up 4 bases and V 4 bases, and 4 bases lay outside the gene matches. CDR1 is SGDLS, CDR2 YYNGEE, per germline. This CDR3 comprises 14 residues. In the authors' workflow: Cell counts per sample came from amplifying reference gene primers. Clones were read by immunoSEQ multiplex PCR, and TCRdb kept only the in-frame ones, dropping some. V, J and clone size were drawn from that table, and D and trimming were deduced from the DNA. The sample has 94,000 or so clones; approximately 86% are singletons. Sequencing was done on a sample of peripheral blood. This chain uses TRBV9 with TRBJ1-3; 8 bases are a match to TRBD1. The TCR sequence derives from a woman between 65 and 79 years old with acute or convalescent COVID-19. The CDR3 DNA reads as TGTGCCAGCAGCCCCCAGGGGGCCGGAAACACCATATATTTT. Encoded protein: CASSPQGAGNTIYF.